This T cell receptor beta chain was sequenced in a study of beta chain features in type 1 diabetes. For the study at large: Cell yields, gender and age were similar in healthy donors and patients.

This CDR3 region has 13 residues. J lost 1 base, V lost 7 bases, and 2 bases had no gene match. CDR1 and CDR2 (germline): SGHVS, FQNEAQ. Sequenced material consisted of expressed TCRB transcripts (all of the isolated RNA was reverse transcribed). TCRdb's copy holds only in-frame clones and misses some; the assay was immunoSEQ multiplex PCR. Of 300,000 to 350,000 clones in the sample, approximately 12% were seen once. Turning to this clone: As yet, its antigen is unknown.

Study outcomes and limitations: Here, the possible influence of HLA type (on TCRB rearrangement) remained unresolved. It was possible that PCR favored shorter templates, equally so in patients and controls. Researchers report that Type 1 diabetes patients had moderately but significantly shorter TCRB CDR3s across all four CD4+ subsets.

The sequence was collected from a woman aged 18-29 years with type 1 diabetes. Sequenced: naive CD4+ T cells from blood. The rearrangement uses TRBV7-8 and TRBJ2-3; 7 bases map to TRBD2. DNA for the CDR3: TGTGCCAGCATTGGACTAGGCACAGATACGCAGTATTTT. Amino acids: CASIGLGTDTQYF.